The clone carrying this TCR beta chain was seen only once. What it binds is unknown. Distinct nucleotide sequences in the sample also encode this CDR3. Using 200 ng DNA, tens of thousands of T cell genomes, the sorted-subset replicate PCRs were run. Clones were read by immunoSEQ multiplex PCR, and TCRdb kept only the in-frame ones, dropping some. Of fewer than 130,000 clones listed, about 66% are singletons. The ends were cut back, 0 bases at V and 5 bases at J, with 8 bases in the middle. The CDR3 is 13 amino acids. Germline V gene data show CDR1 as SGHNT and CDR2 as YYREEE (reference sequence). This entry belongs to a study of shared clonotypes between healthy human individuals. Study findings and constraints: Roughly 5% of naive CD4 clonotypes were shared across a handful of donors.

The source of this sequence is a woman in her thirties in good health. The chain has TRBV5-4 and TRBJ2-5; no definite D call. What was sequenced was memory CD8+ T cells sorted from blood. Subset meaning: CD45RO+ cells pooled with CCR7-negative TemRA cells. The CDR3 region has the DNA TGTGCCAGCAGCTTGGAGGCGTTGGAGACCCAGTACTTC. Protein: CASSLEALETQYF. The complete variable domain, with remaining parts taken from reference TRBV5-4 and TRBJ2-5, reads ETGVTQSPTHLIKTRGQQVTLRCSSQSGHNTVSWYQQALGQGPQFIFQYYREEENGRGNFPPRFSGLQFPNYSSELNVNALELDDSALYLCASSLEALETQYFGPGTRLLVL.